These 2 T cell receptor beta chains came from one sample sequenced in a study of cytomegalovirus exposure and HLA in healthy donors. The PCR employed 60 Vbeta primers together with 13 Jbeta primers. The protocol was immunoSEQ multiplex PCR, while the TCRdb copy is restricted to in-frame clones and leaves out a portion. The profile shows 89,000 or so clones, 77% of them singletons. The sample taken for sequencing was PBMCs. Every receptor here comes from a boy aged 5-17 years in good health and CMV-seronegative.

The chain links TRBV6-4 to TRBJ1-4, with D hard to call. The CDR3 is 14 residues long. V lost 5 bases and J 0 bases, leaving 7 bases between the germline ends. Germline V gene sequence: CDR1 MRHNA, CDR2 SNTAGT. The CDR3 nucleotides read TGTGCCAGCAGTATAGACTCAACTAATGAAAAACTGTTTTTT. As protein: CASSIDSTNEKLFF.

The CDR3: CASSEFASSGANVLTF. Here the CDR3 DNA reads TGCGCCAGCAGCGAGTTCGCCTCCTCTGGGGCCAACGTCCTGACTTTC. This rearrangement joins TRBV5-1 to TRBJ2-6, with unresolved D. CDR1 and CDR2 from the germline V gene are SGHRS and YFSETQ. The germline V and J ends were trimmed by 4 bases and 0 bases, with 11 bases remaining between them. The CDR3 is 16 amino acids.